This entry concerns a single T cell receptor beta chain. This record belongs to a study of blood T cell repertoires in COVID-19. Original data processing: How many nucleated cells were present was estimated from reference gene primer amplification. Clones were read by immunoSEQ multiplex PCR, and TCRdb kept only the in-frame ones, dropping some. V, J and clone size are those of that table, while D and trimming were read from the DNA. The sample has some 140,000 clones; under 90% are singletons. This CDR3 has 12 residues. V gave up 10 bases and J gave up 5 bases; unmatched junction bases: 3. Recruits, aged about 18 to 95 years, lived in roughly 22 US areas.

The sample comprised PBMCs or T cells enriched from blood (not recorded which). This TCR derives from a man aged 35 to 55 with acute COVID-19. This chain connects TRBV12-3 or TRBV12-4 to TRBJ1-4, with 8 bases identical to TRBD1. As DNA, the CDR3 is TGTGCCATCCGACAGGGGAATGAAAAACTGTTTTTT. It specifies CAIRQGNEKLFF.